Each of the 21 T cell receptor beta chains below was sequenced from the same sample in a study of blood T cell repertoires in COVID-19. The repertoire was sequenced with immunoSEQ multiplex PCR; TCRdb's copy has only in-frame clones and lacks some. In the table there are 400,000 to 550,000 clones, about 85% of which are singletons. Specimen: PBMCs or T cells enriched from blood (not recorded which). The receptor source for this set is a woman aged 18-30 years with acute COVID-19.

The gene calls are TRBV19 and TRBJ1-2; no reliable D call. Trimming left V 5 bases short and J 2 bases short, with 12 bases between. CDR1 and CDR2 from the germline V gene are LNHDA and SQIVND (reference sequence). This CDR3 contains 14 residues. The CDR3 sequence: CASSLGVGNYGYTF. The CDR3, as DNA: TGTGCCAGTAGTCTTGGAGTCGGAAACTATGGCTACACCTTC.

The gene calls are TRBV29-1 and TRBJ2-3; D gene uncertain. The V gene lost 3 bases and the J gene lost 4 bases, with 8 bases spanning the gap. From germline, CDR1 is SQVTM and CDR2 ANQGSEA. The CDR3 length is 12 residues. CDR3: CSVDELADTQYF. The CDR3 nucleotides are TGCAGCGTTGATGAGTTAGCAGATACGCAGTATTTT.

The gene calls are TRBV2 and TRBJ2-7; perhaps TRBD1 as D (5 bases). The CDR3 covers 15 residues. Germline CDR1 reads SNHLY; CDR2 reads FYNNEI. V was pared by 2 bases and J by 7 bases, with 18 bases between. The CDR3 spells CASSEQAMTAWEQYF. In nucleotides, the CDR3 is TGTGCCAGCAGTGAACAGGCCATGACAGCGTGGGAGCAGTACTTC. Combining the CDR3 with reference TRBV2 and TRBJ2-7 gives the whole variable domain EPEVTQTPSHQVTQMGQEVILRCVPISNHLYFYWYRQILGQKVEFLVSFYNNEISEKSEIFDDQFSVERPDGSNFTLKIRSTKLEDSAMYFCASSEQAMTAWEQYFGPGTRLTVT.

The chain carries TRBV28 and TRBJ2-5; TRBD2 matches 7 bases. The V gene end was trimmed by 2 bases and the J gene end by 6 bases; junction bases not matched to a gene: 6. Looked up from germline, CDR1 is MDHEN and CDR2 is SYDVKM. This CDR3 has 14 residues. The CDR3 region has the DNA TGTGCCAGCAGTTTAGGGGGGGGTCTGAAGACCCAGTACTTC. This codes for CASSLGGGLKTQYF.

This clone was counted at least ten times. V and J are TRBV5-6 and TRBJ1-2; TRBD1 matches 11 bases. The junction had 2 bases not matched to a gene; V was cut back by 0 bases and J by 7 bases. The germline V gene has CDR1 SGHDT and CDR2 YYEEEE. This CDR3 has 14 amino acids. CDR3 loop: CASSLAGQGAGYTF. The CDR3 DNA reads TGTGCCAGCAGCTTGGCCGGACAGGGGGCTGGCTACACCTTC.

The genes are TRBV3-1 (or the pseudogene TRBV3-2) and TRBJ2-4; 10 bases agree with TRBD1. V lost 1 base, J lost 5 bases, and 11 bases stayed unmatched. The germline V gene has CDR1 LGHDT and CDR2 YNNKEL (reference sequence). The CDR3 loop spans 18 amino acids. In nucleotides, the CDR3 is TGTGCCAGCAGCCAAGGGAAAGGGACAGGGGTAACTCAAAACATTCAGTACTTC. Protein product: CASSQGKGTGVTQNIQYF.

This sequence joins TRBV27 and TRBJ2-3; 11 nucleotides agree with TRBD1. The germline V gene has CDR1 MNHEY and CDR2 SMNVEV (reference sequence). Germline trimming cut 6 bases from V and 2 bases from J; bases unmatched to any gene: 16. The CDR3 consists of 19 residues. DNA for the CDR3: TGTGCCAGCAGAAAGTTTATTCGGACAGGGGGCCCCCACACAGATACGCAGTATTTT. Translated, it gives CASRKFIRTGGPHTDTQYF.

V gene TRBV2 combines with J gene TRBJ1-2; D uncertain. CDR3 length: 13 amino acids. Trimming cost V 1 base and J 5 bases, with 8 bases left between them. CDR1 is SNHLY, CDR2 FYNNEI, per germline. CDR3 in amino acids: CASSEGEGYGYTF. The CDR3 nucleotides are TGTGCCAGCAGTGAAGGGGAGGGATATGGCTACACCTTC.

The rearrangement uses TRBV19 and TRBJ2-2, with TRBD1 as a possible D gene (6 bases). V lost 4 bases and J 5 bases, leaving 11 bases between the germline ends. The CDR3 spans 14 residues. CDR1 is LNHDA and CDR2 is SQIVND in the germline V gene (reference sequence). The CDR3 nucleotides are TGTGCCAGTAGTAGGACAGATCTTACCGGGGAGCTGTTTTTT. This sequence encodes CASSRTDLTGELFF.

The CDR3 protein is CASSQTAYSGAETQYF. CDR3 DNA sequence: TGCGCCAGCAGCCAAACGGCTTATTCAGGGGCAGAGACCCAGTACTTC. The V gene is TRBV4-3, the J gene TRBJ2-5; the D gene is possibly TRBD1 (6 bases). Trimming removed 2 bases from V and 4 bases from J, with 17 bases in between. CDR3 length equals 16 residues. Germline CDR1 LGHNA, CDR2 YSLEER.

This chain connects TRBV9 to TRBJ2-7; D remains ambiguous. From germline, CDR1 is SGDLS and CDR2 YYNGEE. This CDR3 contains 13 residues. V was cut by 0 bases and J by 4 bases, with 8 bases left in between. CDR3 sequence (DNA): TGTGCCAGCAGCGTAGATGAAGAGTACGAGCAGTACTTC. Amino acids: CASSVDEEYEQYF.

The V and J genes are TRBV19 and TRBJ1-2; the match to TRBD1 covers 12 bases. V shed 3 bases, J shed 4 bases, and the junction held 9 bases outside the gene matches. This CDR3 has 17 amino acids. Germline CDR1 LNHDA, CDR2 SQIVND (reference sequence). The CDR3 loop is CASSIWGDRGRIYGYTF. CDR3 DNA sequence: TGTGCCAGTAGTATTTGGGGGGACAGGGGGCGGATCTATGGCTACACCTTC. Using reference TRBV19 and TRBJ1-2 for the parts outside the CDR3, the full variable domain is DGGITQSPKYLFRKEGQNVTLSCEQNLNHDAMYWYRQDPGQGLRLIYYSQIVNDFQKGDIAEGYSVSREKKESFPLTVTSAQKNPTAFYLCASSIWGDRGRIYGYTFGSGTRLTVV.

This clone was found once. J is TRBJ2-3 and V is TRBV14, with D tentatively TRBD2 (5 bases). The V gene lost 1 base and the J gene lost 11 bases, with 10 bases spanning the gap. CDR1 and CDR2 from the germline V gene are SGHDN and FVKESK. There are 12 residues in the CDR3. Here the CDR3 DNA reads TGTGCCAGCAGCCAAGGAGGGATGCAGCAGTATTTT. Its protein product is CASSQGGMQQYF.

V and J are TRBV5-1 and TRBJ1-1; 9 bases are a match to TRBD1. The CDR3 runs to 15 residues. Looked up from germline, CDR1 is SGHRS and CDR2 is YFSETQ. The V gene end was trimmed by 4 bases and the J gene end by 7 bases; junction bases not matched to a gene: 11. CDR3 sequence reads: CASSPGPTGGDEAFF. In nucleotides, the CDR3 is TGCGCCAGCAGCCCCGGACCGACAGGGGGGGATGAAGCTTTCTTT.

CDR3: CASSLREITGGELFF. CDR3 nucleotides: TGCGCCAGCAGCTTGCGAGAGATAACGGGCGGGGAGCTGTTTTTT. The rearrangement uses TRBV5-1 and TRBJ2-2; D not resolved. In germline, CDR1 is SGHRS, CDR2 YFSETQ. The CDR3 contains 15 residues. Trimming removed 1 base from V and 7 bases from J, with 14 bases in between.

This clone was observed many times. This sequence joins TRBV4-3 and TRBJ2-5; TRBD2 matches at 7 bases. The CDR3 consists of 14 residues. V lost 5 bases and J lost 4; bases outside the gene matches: 7. Germline values: CDR1 LGHNA, CDR2 YSLEER. This CDR3 is CASSTGTTGETQYF. CDR3 in DNA: TGCGCCAGCAGCACCGGGACTACGGGAGAGACCCAGTACTTC.

The chain employs TRBV7-9 and TRBJ1-4, with D possibly being TRBD1 (5 bases). CDR1 is SEHNR and CDR2 is FQNEAQ in the germline V gene (reference sequence). The CDR3 has 17 amino acids. Trimming stripped 5 bases from V and 4 bases from J, with 20 bases between. For the CDR3, the DNA is TGTGCCAGCAGCCCCAACCCGAGACAGACAGTTAATGAAAAACTGTTTTTT. Translating it yields CASSPNPRQTVNEKLFF.

This clone has a count of ten or more. The chain has TRBV3-1 (or the pseudogene TRBV3-2) and TRBJ1-3, with D uncertain. This CDR3 is built from 14 residues. The germline gives CDR1 LGHDT, CDR2 YNNKEL (reference sequence). V gave up 0 bases and J gave up 3 bases, with 6 bases separating them. CDR3 sequence reads: CASSQERVGNTIYF. CDR3 sequence (DNA): TGTGCCAGCAGCCAAGAGAGGGTTGGAAACACCATATATTTT.

This rearrangement joins TRBV27 to TRBJ2-7, with 10 positions matching TRBD2. The ends lost 5 bases at V and 0 bases at J; junction bases unmatched: 4. This CDR3 has 15 residues. Germline V lookup: CDR1 MNHEY, CDR2 SMNVEV (reference sequence). In DNA, the CDR3 is TGTGCCAGCAGTCCGGGGACTAGCGCCTCCTACGAGCAGTACTTC. This sequence encodes CASSPGTSASYEQYF.

The V and J genes are TRBV7-9 and TRBJ2-4; 8 bases are shared with TRBD2. V lost 0 bases and J lost 0; bases outside the gene matches: 10. The CDR3 totals 19 residues. Germline assignment: CDR1 SEHNR and CDR2 FQNEAQ (reference sequence). The CDR3 bases are TGTGCCAGCAGCTTAGCATACTCAGCGGGGGAACTAGCCAAAAACATTCAGTACTTC. Its translation: CASSLAYSAGELAKNIQYF.

The chain employs TRBV10-1 and TRBJ1-5; D call uncertain. Per germline, CDR1 WNHNN and CDR2 SYGVQD (reference sequence). This CDR3 is 15 amino acids long. V gave up 3 bases and J gave up 2 bases, with 11 bases separating them. The CDR3 spells CASSDILGGNQPQHF. CDR3 bases: TGCGCCAGCAGTGATATATTGGGAGGCAATCAGCCCCAGCATTTT.